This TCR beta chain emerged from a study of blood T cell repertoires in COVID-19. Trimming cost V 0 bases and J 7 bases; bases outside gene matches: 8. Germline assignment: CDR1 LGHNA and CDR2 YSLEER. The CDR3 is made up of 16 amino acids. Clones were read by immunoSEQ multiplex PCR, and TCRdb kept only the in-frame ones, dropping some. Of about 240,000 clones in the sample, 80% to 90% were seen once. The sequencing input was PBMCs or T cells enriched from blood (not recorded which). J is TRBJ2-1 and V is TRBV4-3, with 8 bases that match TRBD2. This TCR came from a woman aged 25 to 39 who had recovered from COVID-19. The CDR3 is CASSQDPGTRVNEQFF. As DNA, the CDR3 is TGCGCCAGCAGCCAAGATCCGGGGACTAGAGTAAATGAGCAGTTCTTC.